The sequence of this T cell receptor (beta chain) was determined in a study of control samples from healthy donors and cancer patients. CDR3 size: 15 residues. CDR1 is SGDLS, CDR2 YYNGEE, per germline. The V and J ends lost 3 bases and 5 bases respectively, with 17 bases between them. Profiling relied on immunoSEQ multiplex PCR, and the TCRdb table lists in-frame clones only, not all of them. In the table there are under 200,000 clones, just under 95% of which are singletons. The sequence was obtained from a woman between 35 and 50 years old in good health. The rearrangement uses TRBV9 and TRBJ2-5; tentatively, D is TRBD1 or TRBD2 (5 bases each). Sequences were obtained from blood. CDR3 sequence reads: CASSAGGGPHETQYF. The CDR3 DNA follows: TGTGCCAGCAGCGCAGGTGGGGGTCCTCATGAGACCCAGTACTTC.